These 18 T cell receptor beta chains were sequenced from one sample in a study of cytomegalovirus exposure and HLA in healthy donors. PCR used 60 Vbeta primers and 13 Jbeta primers. Sequencing was performed with immunoSEQ multiplex PCR; in TCRdb, only in-frame clones are kept and a portion is missing. The sample totals 220,000 or so clones. The sequencing sample was made of PBMCs. The receptors shown here come from a girl aged 2 to 10 in good health and CMV-seropositive.

V and J are TRBV19 and TRBJ2-7, with D possibly TRBD2 on 5 matching bases. From germline, CDR1 is LNHDA and CDR2 SQIVND (reference sequence). The germline V and J ends were trimmed by 1 base and 7 bases, with 20 bases remaining between them. The CDR3 has 16 residues. The CDR3 region is CASSIAWRSRAGEQYF. DNA for the CDR3: TGTGCCAGTAGTATAGCTTGGAGGAGTCGAGCCGGGGAGCAGTACTTC.

The CDR3 sequence: CASRGQADTQYF. For the CDR3, the DNA is TGTGCCAGTAGGGGACAGGCGGATACGCAGTATTTT. V is TRBV19 and J is TRBJ2-3, with 8 bases that match TRBD1. The V and J ends lost 6 bases and 6 bases, in that order; junction bases with no gene match: 2. The CDR3 covers 12 residues. The germline gives CDR1 LNHDA, CDR2 SQIVND (reference sequence).

This chain joins TRBV2 and TRBJ2-5; 7 nucleotides align to TRBD1. With 3 bases clipped from V and 2 bases from J, the junction kept 3 bases outside the gene matches. This CDR3 spans 14 amino acids. Germline loops: CDR1 SNHLY, CDR2 FYNNEI. This CDR3 is CASSETGWQETQYF. CDR3 in DNA: TGTGCCAGCAGTGAGACAGGGTGGCAAGAGACCCAGTACTTC.

This rearrangement joins TRBV5-1 to TRBJ2-5; a weak D match, TRBD2 (6 bases). The J call may be in error: the DNA end matches TRBJ2-7 better. The CDR3 contains 13 residues. Germline lookup yields CDR1 SGHRS and CDR2 YFSETQ. The CDR3 DNA reads as TGCGCCAGCAGCGCGGGGCGTGACTACGAGCAGTACTTC. Translated: CASSAGRDYEQYF.

This sequence joins TRBV7-2 and TRBJ2-1; 9 bases map to TRBD2. The V segment lost 5 bases and the J segment 6 bases; nucleotides outside the gene matches: 8. Germline loops: CDR1 SGHTA, CDR2 FQGNSA. The CDR3 totals 15 residues. The CDR3 nucleotides are TGTGCCAGCAGCCCTTCTAGCGGGGTGGGCAATGAGCAGTTCTTC. Protein: CASSPSSGVGNEQFF.

V is TRBV7-6 and J is TRBJ1-1, with 7 nucleotides matching TRBD1. Germline loops: CDR1 SGHVS, CDR2 FNYEAQ. J lost 0 bases, V lost 1 base, and 5 bases had no gene match. CDR3 length: 16 residues. The CDR3 nucleotides are TGTGCCAGCAGCTTAGGCCCGGGACAGCTGAACACTGAAGCTTTCTTT. It encodes CASSLGPGQLNTEAFF. The entire variable domain, with the rest obtained from reference TRBV7-6 and TRBJ1-1, is as follows: GAGVSQSPRYKVTKRGQDVALRCDPISGHVSLYWYRQALGQGPEFLTYFNYEAQQDKSGLPNDRFSAERPEGSISTLTIQRTEQRDSAMYRCASSLGPGQLNTEAFFGQGTRLTVV.

This sequence joins TRBV4-1 and TRBJ1-1; D is ambiguous. CDR3 size: 15 residues. Looked up from germline, CDR1 is MGHRA and CDR2 is YSYEKL. V was clipped by 1 base and J by 9 bases, with 18 bases between them. The CDR3 loop is CASSQVEGGGGKAFF. CDR3 sequence (DNA): TGCGCCAGCAGCCAAGTTGAGGGTGGCGGAGGTAAAGCTTTCTTT.

The gene calls are TRBV19 and TRBJ2-1; 11 bases align to TRBD2. V lost 5 bases to trimming and J lost 16 bases; unmatched junction nucleotides: 7. The CDR3 has 12 amino acids. Germline-derived CDR1 and CDR2 are LNHDA and SQIVND (reference sequence). CDR3 DNA sequence: TGTGCCAGTAGTTTAGCGGGAGGGCATAGTTTCTTC. Its protein is CASSLAGGHSFF.

The rearrangement links TRBV28 to TRBJ1-2; 7 bases map to TRBD1. The V segment lost 5 bases and the J segment 5 bases; nucleotides outside the gene matches: 8. The CDR3 is 14 amino acids. Germline lookup yields CDR1 MDHEN and CDR2 SYDVKM. The CDR3 is CASSLTQGLYGYTF. CDR3 DNA sequence: TGTGCCAGCAGTCTAACACAGGGGTTGTATGGCTACACCTTC.

V and J are TRBV2 and TRBJ2-1; D is perhaps TRBD1 (6 bases). V was pared by 7 bases and J by 7 bases, with 20 bases between. CDR3 size: 15 residues. In germline, CDR1 is SNHLY, CDR2 FYNNEI. The CDR3 loop is CASNTPGQRGNEQFF. The CDR3 region has the DNA TGTGCCAGCAATACCCCGGGACAAAGGGGGAATGAGCAGTTCTTC. Full variable domain (rest looked up from reference TRBV2 and TRBJ2-1): EPEVTQTPSHQVTQMGQEVILRCVPISNHLYFYWYRQILGQKVEFLVSFYNNEISEKSEIFDDQFSVERPDGSNFTLKIRSTKLEDSAMYFCASNTPGQRGNEQFFGPGTRLTVL.

This chain links TRBV9 with TRBJ1-1; D remains ambiguous. The CDR3 is 15 residues long. V lost 4 bases and J lost 0, with 13 bases in between. Germline-derived CDR1 and CDR2 are SGDLS and YYNGEE. The CDR3 protein is CASSPREALNTEAFF. The CDR3 nucleotides read TGTGCCAGCAGCCCCCGAGAGGCATTGAACACTGAAGCTTTCTTT.

The chain employs TRBV19 and TRBJ2-4, with 9 bases identical to TRBD1. With 10 bases clipped from V and 15 bases from J, the junction kept 10 bases outside the gene matches. Germline V gene lookup returns CDR1 LNHDA and CDR2 SQIVND (reference sequence). The CDR3 covers 11 residues. In nucleotides, the CDR3 is TGTGCCACCTCTCCCGGGGACAGGGCGTACTTC. Protein: CATSPGDRAYF.

This chain connects TRBV9 to TRBJ2-1; D is possibly TRBD1 (5 bases). The V and J ends lost 1 base and 1 base respectively, with 9 bases between them. Germline loops: CDR1 SGDLS, CDR2 YYNGEE. The CDR3 spans 15 residues. The CDR3 is CASSVMGRSYNEQFF. The CDR3 DNA is TGTGCCAGCAGCGTAATGGGGCGTTCCTACAATGAGCAGTTCTTC.

The chain is built from TRBV11-2 and TRBJ2-3, with D maybe TRBD2 (6 bases). This CDR3 comprises 15 residues. Germline lookup yields CDR1 SGHAT and CDR2 FQNNGV. V was shortened by 1 base and J by 2 bases, with 10 bases between the two germline ends. CDR3 DNA sequence: TGTGCCAGCAGCTTAGGGAGGGTGACCACAGATACGCAGTATTTT. Amino acids: CASSLGRVTTDTQYF. The full variable domain, completed using reference TRBV11-2 and TRBJ2-3, is EAGVAQSPRYKIIEKRQSVAFWCNPISGHATLYWYQQILGQGPKLLIQFQNNGVVDDSQLPKDRFSAERLKGVDSTLKIQPAKLEDSAVYLCASSLGRVTTDTQYFGPGTRLTVL.

V is TRBV5-1 and J is TRBJ1-1; a weak D match, TRBD1 (5 bases). CDR1 and CDR2 from the germline V gene are SGHRS and YFSETQ. Trimming stripped 3 bases from V and 8 bases from J, with 14 bases between. The CDR3 runs 13 residues. CDR3 DNA sequence: TGCGCCAGCAGCTCGGAGGGGACTTCGGAAGCTTTCTTT. This sequence encodes CASSSEGTSEAFF.

V usage is TRBV6-5 and J usage is TRBJ2-5, with 14 nucleotides matching TRBD2. Germline-derived CDR1 and CDR2 are MNHEY and SVGAGI. J gave up 4 bases and V 2 bases, and 0 bases lay outside the gene matches. There are 15 residues in the CDR3. This chain's CDR3 is CASSYGTSGRETQYF. In DNA form, the CDR3 reads TGTGCCAGCAGTTACGGGACTAGCGGGAGAGAGACCCAGTACTTC.

The chain is built from TRBV29-1 and TRBJ1-2; unclear D gene. Deletions cut 3 bases from V and 8 bases from J, with 13 bases between. This CDR3 comprises 12 residues. Germline V lookup: CDR1 SQVTM, CDR2 ANQGSEA. CDR3 nucleotide sequence: TGCAGCGTTGAGCGGGGAGCCCCAGGCTACACCTTC. Translation gives CSVERGAPGYTF.

V usage is TRBV5-1 and J usage is TRBJ2-5, with D tentatively TRBD1 (5 bases). Germline CDR1 is SGHRS and CDR2 is YFSETQ. V lost 0 bases and J lost 1, with 13 bases in between. This CDR3 region has 16 residues. The CDR3 loop reads CASSLVQTRGQETQYF. The CDR3, as DNA: TGCGCCAGCAGCTTGGTCCAAACAAGGGGCCAAGAGACCCAGTACTTC.